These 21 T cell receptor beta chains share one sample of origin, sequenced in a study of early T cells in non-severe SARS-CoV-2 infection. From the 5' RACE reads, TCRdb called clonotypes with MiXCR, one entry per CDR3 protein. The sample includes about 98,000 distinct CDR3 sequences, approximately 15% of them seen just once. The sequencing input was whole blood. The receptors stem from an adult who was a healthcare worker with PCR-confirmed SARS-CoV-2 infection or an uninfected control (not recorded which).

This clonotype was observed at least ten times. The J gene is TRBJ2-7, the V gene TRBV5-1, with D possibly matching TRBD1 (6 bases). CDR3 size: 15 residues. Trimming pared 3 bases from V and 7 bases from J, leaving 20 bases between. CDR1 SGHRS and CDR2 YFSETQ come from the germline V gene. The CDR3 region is CASSSGQRTSREQYF. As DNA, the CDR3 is TGCGCCAGCAGCTCAGGACAGCGAACCTCTAGGGAGCAGTACTTC. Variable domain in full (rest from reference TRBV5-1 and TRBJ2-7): KAGVTQTPRYLIKTRGQQVTLSCSPISGHRSVSWYQQTPGQGLQFLFEYFSETQRNKGNFPGRFSGRQFSNSRSEMNVSTLELGDSALYLCASSSGQRTSREQYFGPGTRLTVT.

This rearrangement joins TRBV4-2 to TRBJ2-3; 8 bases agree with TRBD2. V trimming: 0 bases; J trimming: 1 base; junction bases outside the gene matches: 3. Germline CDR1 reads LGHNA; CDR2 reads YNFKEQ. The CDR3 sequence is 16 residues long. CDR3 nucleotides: TGTGCCAGCAGCCAAGAGTTAGCGGGACGCACAGATACGCAGTATTTT. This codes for CASSQELAGRTDTQYF.

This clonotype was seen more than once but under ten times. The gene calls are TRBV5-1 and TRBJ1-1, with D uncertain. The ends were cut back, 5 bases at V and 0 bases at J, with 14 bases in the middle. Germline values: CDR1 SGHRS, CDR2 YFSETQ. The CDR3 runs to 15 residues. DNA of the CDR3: TGCGCCAGCAGAGTTGGCAGGTCAATGAACACTGAAGCTTTCTTT. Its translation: CASRVGRSMNTEAFF.

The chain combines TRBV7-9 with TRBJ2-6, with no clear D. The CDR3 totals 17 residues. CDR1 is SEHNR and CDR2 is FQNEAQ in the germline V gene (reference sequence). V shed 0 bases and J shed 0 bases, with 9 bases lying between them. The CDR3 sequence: CASSLALRVSGANVLTF. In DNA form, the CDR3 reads TGTGCCAGCAGCTTAGCGCTCCGGGTCTCTGGGGCCAACGTCCTGACTTTC.

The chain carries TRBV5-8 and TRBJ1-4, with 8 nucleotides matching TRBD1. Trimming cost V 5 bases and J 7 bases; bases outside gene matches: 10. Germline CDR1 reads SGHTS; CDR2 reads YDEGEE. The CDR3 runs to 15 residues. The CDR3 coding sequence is TGTGCCAGCAGATATCGGACAGGGCGGGGTGAAAAACTGTTTTTT. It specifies CASRYRTGRGEKLFF.

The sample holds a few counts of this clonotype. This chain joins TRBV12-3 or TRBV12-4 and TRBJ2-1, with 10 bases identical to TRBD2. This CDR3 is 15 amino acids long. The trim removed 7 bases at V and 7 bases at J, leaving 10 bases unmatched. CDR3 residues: CASTKGLAVLNEQFF. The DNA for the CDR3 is TGTGCCAGCACCAAAGGACTAGCGGTTTTGAATGAGCAGTTCTTC.

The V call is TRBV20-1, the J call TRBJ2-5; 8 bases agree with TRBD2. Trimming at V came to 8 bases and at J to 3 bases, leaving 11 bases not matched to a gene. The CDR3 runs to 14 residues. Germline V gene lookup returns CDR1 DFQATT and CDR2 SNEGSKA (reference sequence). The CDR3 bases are TGCAGTTCCAGGGCCGGGACTAGAAAAGAGACCCAGTACTTC. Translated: CSSRAGTRKETQYF.

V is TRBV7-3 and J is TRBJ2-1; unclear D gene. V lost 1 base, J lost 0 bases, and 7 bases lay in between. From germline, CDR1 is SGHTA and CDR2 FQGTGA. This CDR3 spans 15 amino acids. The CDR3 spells CASSLNPSSYNEQFF. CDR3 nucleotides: TGTGCCAGCAGCTTAAACCCGAGCTCCTACAATGAGCAGTTCTTC.

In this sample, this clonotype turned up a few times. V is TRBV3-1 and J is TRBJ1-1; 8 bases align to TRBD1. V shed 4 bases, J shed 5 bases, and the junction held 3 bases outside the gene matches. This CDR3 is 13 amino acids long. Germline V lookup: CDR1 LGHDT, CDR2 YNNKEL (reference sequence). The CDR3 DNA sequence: TGTGCCAGCAGCCGGAGGGACAGGACTGAAGCTTTCTTT. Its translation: CASSRRDRTEAFF.

In DNA, the CDR3 is TGTGCCAGCAGGCCCGCCTCGAACGATGAGCAGTTCTTC. This sequence encodes CASRPASNDEQFF. V and J are TRBV28 and TRBJ2-1; D not certain. The CDR3 runs to 13 residues. V was pared by 6 bases and J by 8 bases, with 14 bases between. Germline V gives CDR1 MDHEN, CDR2 SYDVKM. The whole variable domain, filled in from reference TRBV28 and TRBJ2-1, reads DVKVTQSSRYLVKRTGEKVFLECVQDMDHENMFWYRQDPGLGLRLIYFSYDVKMKEKGDIPEGYSVSREKKERFSLILESASTNQTSMYLCASRPASNDEQFFGPGTRLTVL.

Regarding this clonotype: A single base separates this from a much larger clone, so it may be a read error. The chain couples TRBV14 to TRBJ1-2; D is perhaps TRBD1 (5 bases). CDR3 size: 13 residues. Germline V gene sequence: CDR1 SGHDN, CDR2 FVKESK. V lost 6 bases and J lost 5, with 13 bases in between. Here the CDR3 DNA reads TGTGCCAGCAGACCCGGGACGAGTTATGGCTACACCTTC. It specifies CASRPGTSYGYTF.

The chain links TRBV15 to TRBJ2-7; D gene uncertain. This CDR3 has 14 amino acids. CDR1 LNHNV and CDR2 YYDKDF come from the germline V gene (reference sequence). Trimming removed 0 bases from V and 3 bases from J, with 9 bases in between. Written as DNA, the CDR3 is TGTGCCACCAGCAGAGATCGGGCGGTCTACGAGCAGTACTTC. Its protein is CATSRDRAVYEQYF.

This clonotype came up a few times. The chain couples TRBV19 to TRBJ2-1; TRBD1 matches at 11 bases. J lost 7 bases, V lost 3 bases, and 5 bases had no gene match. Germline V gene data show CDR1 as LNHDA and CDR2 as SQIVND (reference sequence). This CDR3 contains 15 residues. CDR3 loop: CASSMGQGVLNEQFF. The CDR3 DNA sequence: TGTGCCAGTAGTATGGGACAGGGGGTTCTTAATGAGCAGTTCTTC. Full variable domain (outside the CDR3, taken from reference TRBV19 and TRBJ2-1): DGGITQSPKYLFRKEGQNVTLSCEQNLNHDAMYWYRQDPGQGLRLIYYSQIVNDFQKGDIAEGYSVSREKKESFPLTVTSAQKNPTAFYLCASSMGQGVLNEQFFGPGTRLTVL.

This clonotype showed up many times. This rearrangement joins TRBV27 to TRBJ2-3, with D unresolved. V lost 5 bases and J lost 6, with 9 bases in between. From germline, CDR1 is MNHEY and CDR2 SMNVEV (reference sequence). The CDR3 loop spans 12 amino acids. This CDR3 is CASSLYGDTQYF. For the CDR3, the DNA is TGTGCCAGCAGTCTTTACGGGGATACGCAGTATTTT.

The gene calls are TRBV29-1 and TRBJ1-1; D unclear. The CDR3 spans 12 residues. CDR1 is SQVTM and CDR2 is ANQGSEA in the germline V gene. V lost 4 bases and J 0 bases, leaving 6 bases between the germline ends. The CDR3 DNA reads TGCAGCGTTGGACGGGTGAACACTGAAGCTTTCTTT. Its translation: CSVGRVNTEAFF.

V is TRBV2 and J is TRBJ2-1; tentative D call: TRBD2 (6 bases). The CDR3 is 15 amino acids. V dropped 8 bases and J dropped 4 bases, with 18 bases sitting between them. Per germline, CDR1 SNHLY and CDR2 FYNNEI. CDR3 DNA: TGTGCCAGCGCCGGTGGGAGGAGCGGTTACAATGAGCAGTTCTTC. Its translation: CASAGGRSGYNEQFF.

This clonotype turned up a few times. The CDR3, as DNA: TGTGCCAGCAGCTTGGGACAGGAAGGTCAGCCCCAGCATTTT. Its protein is CASSLGQEGQPQHF. The chain has TRBV7-9 and TRBJ1-5; 8 bases match TRBD1. The CDR3 has 14 amino acids. Germline trimming cut 3 bases from V and 6 bases from J; bases unmatched to any gene: 4. Germline-derived CDR1 and CDR2 are SEHNR and FQNEAQ (reference sequence).

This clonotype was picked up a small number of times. For the CDR3, the DNA is TGCAGCGTTGAAAGGACTAGGGACGAGCAGTACTTC. Its translation: CSVERTRDEQYF. The chain uses TRBV29-1 and TRBJ2-7; 7 bases are shared with TRBD2. CDR3 size: 12 residues. Germline V lookup: CDR1 SQVTM, CDR2 ANQGSEA. V shed 2 bases and J 5 bases; nucleotides not matched to a gene: 3.

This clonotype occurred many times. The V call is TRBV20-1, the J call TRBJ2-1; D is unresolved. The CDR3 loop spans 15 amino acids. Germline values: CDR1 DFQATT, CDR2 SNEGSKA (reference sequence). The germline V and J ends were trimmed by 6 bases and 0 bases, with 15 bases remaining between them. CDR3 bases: TGCAGTGCCACCTTAGAGAGAAGCTCCTACAATGAGCAGTTCTTC. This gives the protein CSATLERSSYNEQFF.

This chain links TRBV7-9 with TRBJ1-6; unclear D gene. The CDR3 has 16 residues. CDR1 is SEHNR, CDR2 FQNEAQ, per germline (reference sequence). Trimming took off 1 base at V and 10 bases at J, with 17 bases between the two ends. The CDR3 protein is CASSLGEGTFESPLHF. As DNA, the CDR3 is TGTGCCAGCAGCTTAGGAGAAGGCACGTTCGAATCACCCCTCCACTTT. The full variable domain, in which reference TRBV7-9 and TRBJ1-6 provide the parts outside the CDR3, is DTGVSQNPRHKITKRGQNVTFRCDPISEHNRLYWYRQTLGQGPEFLTYFQNEAQLEKSRLLSDRFSAERPKGSFSTLEIQRTEQGDSAMYLCASSLGEGTFESPLHFGNGTRLTVT.

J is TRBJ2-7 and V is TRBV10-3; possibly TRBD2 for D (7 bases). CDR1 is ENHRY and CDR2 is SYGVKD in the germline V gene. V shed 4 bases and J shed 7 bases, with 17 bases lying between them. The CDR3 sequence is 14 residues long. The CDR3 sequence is CAISVGGGLGEQYF. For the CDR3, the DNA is TGTGCCATCAGTGTTGGCGGGGGCCTCGGGGAGCAGTACTTC.